This paragraph reports one T cell receptor (beta chain). Its antigen remains unknown. The sample comes from a study of lymphopenia after photon versus proton radiotherapy. Broader study findings: Relative stability marked proton patients; photon patients lost diversity and naive cells. Larger post-nadir TCR diversity loss correlated inversely with survival in deceased patients.

With 0 bases clipped from V and 7 bases from J, the junction kept 7 bases outside the gene matches. Per the germline V gene, CDR1 is LGHNT and CDR2 is FRNRAP. CDR3 length: 17 residues. Sequencing was performed with immunoSEQ multiplex PCR; in TCRdb, only in-frame clones are kept and a portion is missing. The data contain around 29,000 clones, about 93% of them seen just once; the ten biggest clones take up roughly 0.71%. The material was peripheral blood, obtained from a patient treated with photon-based radiotherapy. This receptor was identified in a woman aged 50 to 60 with cholangiocarcinoma. The chain uses TRBV12-5 and TRBJ2-2; the match to TRBD1 covers 11 bases. The CDR3 is CASGLVWTGGSIGELFF. In DNA form, the CDR3 reads TGTGCTAGTGGTTTGGTTTGGACAGGGGGCTCGATCGGGGAGCTGTTTTTT.